Following are 15 T cell receptor beta chains from one sample sequenced in a study of identical twins (dated by TCRdb to about 2016). The library was obtained by 5' RACE. TCRdb lists the instrument as Illumina HiSeq 2000. The public reads were run again by TCRdb, first through fastp at Q25 and then through MiXCR, and only productive beta chains were kept. Entries that share a CDR3 protein sequence are merged under the most common genes and DNA. This sample gives 310,000 or so distinct CDR3 sequences in total; under 9% of them show up just once. Over 2% of the sample comes from the top ten. This same sample was also part of a study on yellow fever vaccine responses in identical twins.

Sequencing used memory (CD45RO+) T cells sorted from blood. What the cell subset or site label conveys for this sample: CD45RO+ enriched T cells. Receptors originate from a woman under 30 in good health.

There are a few counts of this clonotype. CDR3 loop: CASSQPGVSTDTQYF. The CDR3 DNA reads as TGCGCCAGCAGCCAACCGGGGGTATCCACAGATACGCAGTATTTT. The chain links TRBV4-1 to TRBJ2-3; D is perhaps TRBD2 (6 bases). Germline assignment: CDR1 MGHRA and CDR2 YSYEKL. The V gene lost 2 bases and the J gene lost 2 bases, with 11 bases spanning the gap. There are 15 residues in the CDR3.

In this sample, this clonotype turned up many times. The chain is built from TRBV6-4 and TRBJ2-1; D unclear. This CDR3 is 13 amino acids long. V was trimmed by 3 bases and J by 2 bases, leaving 5 bases between them. In germline, CDR1 is MRHNA, CDR2 SNTAGT. As DNA, the CDR3 is TGTGCCAGCAGTGATGGGGCCTACAATGAGCAGTTCTTC. Its protein is CASSDGAYNEQFF.

The chain carries TRBV10-3 and TRBJ2-4; TRBD1 might be the D (5 bases). The germline V gene has CDR1 ENHRY and CDR2 SYGVKD. V shed 2 bases and J shed 0 bases, with 11 bases lying between them. CDR3 length: 16 residues. CDR3 residues: CAISEGASLAKNIQYF. The DNA of the CDR3 is TGTGCCATCAGTGAGGGGGCCTCCCTAGCCAAAAACATTCAGTACTTC.

This rearrangement joins TRBV19 to TRBJ1-1; D is uncertain. V dropped 4 bases and J dropped 1 base, with 7 bases sitting between them. CDR1 and CDR2 (germline): LNHDA, SQIVND (reference sequence). There are 13 residues in the CDR3. CDR3 protein: CASSSQRNTEAFF. In DNA form, the CDR3 reads TGTGCCAGTAGTAGTCAGCGGAACACTGAAGCTTTCTTT.

In its sample, this clonotype was seen many times. The chain joins TRBV24-1 to TRBJ2-5; D may be TRBD1 or TRBD2 (5 bases each). Germline assignment: CDR1 KGHDR and CDR2 SFDVKD. The CDR3 length is 15 residues. Trimming removed 3 bases from V and 2 bases from J, with 12 bases in between. Here the CDR3 reads CATSDVLEGQETQYF. CDR3 DNA: TGTGCCACCAGTGATGTACTAGAGGGGCAAGAGACCCAGTACTTC.

The V and J genes are TRBV11-3 and TRBJ2-7, with D possibly TRBD1 on 6 matching bases. CDR3 length: 14 amino acids. Germline-derived CDR1 and CDR2 are SGHNT and YENEEA. V lost 7 bases and J 3 bases, leaving 16 bases between the germline ends. CDR3 region: CASTSDRTVYEQYF. DNA for the CDR3: TGTGCCAGCACCTCCGACAGGACTGTCTACGAGCAGTACTTC.

Only a few counts were recorded for this clonotype. This chain uses TRBV5-1 with TRBJ2-7, with 11 bases lining up with TRBD2. V lost 3 bases and J lost 7; bases outside the gene matches: 18. The CDR3 consists of 18 residues. The germline gives CDR1 SGHRS, CDR2 YFSETQ. The CDR3 DNA is TGCGCCAGCAGCTCCCAATCCCCCGGACTAGCGGGTTCTCTTGAGCAGTACTTC. Translated, it gives CASSSQSPGLAGSLEQYF.

This clonotype was picked up a small number of times. The chain is built from TRBV9 and TRBJ2-2; tentative D call: TRBD1 (5 bases). This CDR3 is 15 amino acids long. Germline-derived CDR1 and CDR2 are SGDLS and YYNGEE. Trimming pared 0 bases from V and 3 bases from J, leaving 9 bases between. The chain's CDR3 is CASSVDAGYTGELFF. The DNA of the CDR3 is TGTGCCAGCAGCGTAGATGCAGGGTACACCGGGGAGCTGTTTTTT.

The CDR3, as DNA: TGCAGTGCTAGTCCCGCACTAGCGGATTTCTTCGGGCAAGATACGCAGTATTTT. It translates to CSASPALADFFGQDTQYF. The genes are TRBV20-1 and TRBJ2-3; 8 bases match TRBD2. In germline, CDR1 is DFQATT, CDR2 SNEGSKA (reference sequence). After removal of 3 bases from V and 5 bases from J, the junction contained 19 bases not matched to a gene. The CDR3 is made up of 18 amino acids.

The chain employs TRBV19 and TRBJ2-3; D not resolved. The V gene's germline CDR1 is LNHDA and CDR2 SQIVND (reference sequence). The V end lost 3 bases, the J end lost 3 bases, and 10 bases lay between the germline ends. The CDR3 extends over 14 amino acids. The CDR3 bases are TGTGCCAGTAGTATTAAGGCCTCAACAGATACGCAGTATTTT. Amino acids: CASSIKASTDTQYF.

The chain couples TRBV6-5 to TRBJ2-7; 7 bases are shared with TRBD1. The ends lost 2 bases at V and 2 bases at J; junction bases unmatched: 3. Per germline, CDR1 MNHEY and CDR2 SVGAGI. This CDR3 is built from 14 residues. CDR3 protein: CASSYRQGTYEQYF. In DNA, the CDR3 is TGTGCCAGCAGTTACCGACAGGGAACCTACGAGCAGTACTTC.

This clonotype has ten or more counts. J is TRBJ2-7 and V is TRBV6-1, with 15 bases matching TRBD2. Germline CDR1 reads MNHNS; CDR2 reads SASEGT. The trim removed 4 bases at V and 0 bases at J, leaving 13 bases unmatched. The CDR3 is 20 amino acids. The CDR3 sequence: CASSATGTGTSGRSSYEQYF. The DNA of the CDR3 is TGTGCCAGCAGTGCGACAGGGACAGGGACTAGCGGGAGGAGCTCCTACGAGCAGTACTTC.

V gene TRBV24-1 combines with J gene TRBJ2-3; TRBD1 or TRBD2 may be the D gene (5 bases each). Deletions cut 1 base from V and 2 bases from J, with 12 bases between. The CDR3 length is 16 residues. Germline V lookup: CDR1 KGHDR, CDR2 SFDVKD. This CDR3 is CATSDLPGTNTDTQYF. CDR3 nucleotide sequence: TGTGCCACCAGTGATTTACCAGGGACCAACACAGATACGCAGTATTTT.

A few counts support this clonotype. The chain joins TRBV7-8 to TRBJ2-7; D gene unclear. Germline V lookup: CDR1 SGHVS, CDR2 FQNEAQ. There are 13 residues in the CDR3. V shed 0 bases and J shed 3 bases, with 6 bases lying between them. DNA for the CDR3: TGTGCCAGCAGCTTAGCCCCGATCTACGAGCAGTACTTC. Its translation is CASSLAPIYEQYF.

CDR3 nucleotide sequence: TGTGCCAGCAGCACCGACAGATACTATGGCTACACCTTC. Protein product: CASSTDRYYGYTF. This chain joins TRBV9 and TRBJ1-2; D may be TRBD1 (5 bases). Germline V CDR1 and CDR2: SGDLS, YYNGEE. The CDR3 contains 13 residues. V lost 4 bases and J 3 bases, leaving 10 bases between the germline ends.